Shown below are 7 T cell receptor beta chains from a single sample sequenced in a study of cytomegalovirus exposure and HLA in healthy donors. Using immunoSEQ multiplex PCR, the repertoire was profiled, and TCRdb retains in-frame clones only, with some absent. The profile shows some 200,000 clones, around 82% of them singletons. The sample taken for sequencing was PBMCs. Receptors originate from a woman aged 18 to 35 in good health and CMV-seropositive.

CDR3 in amino acids: CASSPHLPSGVYEQYF. DNA of the CDR3: TGTGCCAGCAGCCCACATCTCCCTAGCGGGGTCTACGAGCAGTACTTC. This chain uses TRBV7-2 with TRBJ2-7; 9 bases match TRBD2. Trimming removed 5 bases from V and 3 bases from J; junction bases left unmatched: 11. The CDR3 sequence is 16 residues long. The germline V gene has CDR1 SGHTA and CDR2 FQGNSA.

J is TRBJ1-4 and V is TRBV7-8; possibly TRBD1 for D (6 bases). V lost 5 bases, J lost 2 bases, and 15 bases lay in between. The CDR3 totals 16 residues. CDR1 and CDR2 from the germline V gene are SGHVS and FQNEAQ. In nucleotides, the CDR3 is TGTGCCAGCAGCCTAGACGAGCAGGGGACTAATGAAAAACTGTTTTTT. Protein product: CASSLDEQGTNEKLFF.

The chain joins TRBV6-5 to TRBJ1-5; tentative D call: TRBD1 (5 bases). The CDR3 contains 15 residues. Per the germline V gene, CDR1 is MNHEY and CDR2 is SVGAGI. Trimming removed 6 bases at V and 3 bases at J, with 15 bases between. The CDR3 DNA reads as TGTGCCAGCAGATCAGGGAGGTTAATCAATCAGCCCCAGCATTTT. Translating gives CASRSGRLINQPQHF.

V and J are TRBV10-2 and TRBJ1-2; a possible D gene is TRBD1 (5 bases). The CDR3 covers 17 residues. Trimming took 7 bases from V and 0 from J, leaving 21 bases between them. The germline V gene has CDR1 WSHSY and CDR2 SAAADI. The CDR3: CASTFPGIGDANYGYTF. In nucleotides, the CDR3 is TGCGCCAGCACTTTTCCAGGGATAGGAGACGCTAACTATGGCTACACCTTC.

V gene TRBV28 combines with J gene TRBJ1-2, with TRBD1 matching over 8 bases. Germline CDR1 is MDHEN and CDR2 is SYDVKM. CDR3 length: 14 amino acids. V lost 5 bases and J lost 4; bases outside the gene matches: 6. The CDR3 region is CASSKLQGVYGYTF. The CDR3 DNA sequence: TGTGCCAGCAGTAAATTACAGGGGGTCTATGGCTACACCTTC.

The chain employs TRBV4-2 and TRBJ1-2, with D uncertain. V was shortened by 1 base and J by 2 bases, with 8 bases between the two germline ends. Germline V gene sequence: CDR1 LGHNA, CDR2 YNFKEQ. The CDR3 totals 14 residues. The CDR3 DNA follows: TGTGCCAGCAGCCAAGGGCCGCTGAACTATGGCTACACCTTC. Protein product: CASSQGPLNYGYTF.

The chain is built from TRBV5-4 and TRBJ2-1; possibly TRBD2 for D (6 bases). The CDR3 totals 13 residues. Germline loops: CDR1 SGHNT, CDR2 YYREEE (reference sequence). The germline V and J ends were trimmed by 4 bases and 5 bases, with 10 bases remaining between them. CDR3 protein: CASSRRGNNEQFF. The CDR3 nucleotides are TGTGCCAGCAGCCGGCGGGGAAACAATGAGCAGTTCTTC.